These 11 T cell receptor beta chains originate from one sample sequenced in a study of T cell repertoires in cytomegalovirus infection (dated by TCRdb to the late 2010s). No antigen is known for these receptors. Per the publication, the treatment or condition label means: in vitro stimulation with specific CMV peptide epitopes to enrich CMV-specific T cells. The sample was run on an Illumina HiSeq 1500. TCRdb took the public reads, trimmed them with fastp at Q25, ran MiXCR for clone calling and kept in-frame beta chains. Each CDR3 protein appears once, grouped with its most common genes and DNA. The sample table holds approximately 730,000 distinct CDR3 sequences, of which 25% to 35% were seen once. The ten largest make up about an eighth of the sample. The source was cultured CD8+ T cells from PBMCs, collected from culture after CMV antigen stimulation. The receptors were sampled from a human donor in good health (CMV status not recorded). Some clones in this sample may be carry-over from other donors' samples.

The CDR3 sequence is CASSLLAVPGTDTQYF. CDR3 DNA: TGTGCCAGCAGCTTATTAGCGGTACCCGGCACAGATACGCAGTATTTT. This chain connects TRBV5-6 to TRBJ2-3; a weak D match, TRBD2 (6 bases). The length of the CDR3 is 16 residues. V was pared by 2 bases and J by 1 base, with 14 bases between. Per germline, CDR1 SGHDT and CDR2 YYEEEE.

The rearrangement joins TRBV13 to TRBJ2-7, with 8 bases matching TRBD1. CDR3 length equals 14 residues. J gave up 7 bases and V 5 bases, and 10 bases lay outside the gene matches. Germline V gene sequence: CDR1 PRHDT, CDR2 FYEKMQ (reference sequence). The CDR3 reads CASSLEDRVWEQYF. The DNA of the CDR3 is TGTGCCAGCAGCCTAGAGGACAGGGTATGGGAGCAGTACTTC. Full variable domain (remainder filled in from reference TRBV13 and TRBJ2-7): AAGVIQSPRHLIKEKRETATLKCYPIPRHDTVYWYQQGPGQDPQFLISFYEKMQSDKGSIPDRFSAQQFSDYHSELNMSSLELGDSALYFCASSLEDRVWEQYFGPGTRLTVT.

The rearrangement joins TRBV29-1 to TRBJ2-1, with 7 bases that match TRBD2. In germline, CDR1 is SQVTM, CDR2 ANQGSEA. Trimming at V came to 7 bases and at J to 3 bases, leaving 6 bases not matched to a gene. The CDR3 consists of 13 residues. CDR3 region: CSALADHYNEQFF. CDR3 nucleotide sequence: TGCAGCGCTCTAGCGGACCACTACAATGAGCAGTTCTTC.

This clonotype came up many times. This sequence joins TRBV7-9 and TRBJ2-1; D not resolved. This CDR3 contains 15 residues. CDR1 and CDR2 from the germline V gene are SEHNR and FQNEAQ (reference sequence). V was clipped by 2 bases and J by 2 bases, with 10 bases between them. The CDR3 region has the DNA TGTGCCAGCAGCTTATTCCCCAGCGCCTACAATGAGCAGTTCTTC. The encoded protein is CASSLFPSAYNEQFF.

This chain links TRBV6-5 with TRBJ2-7; D perhaps matches TRBD2 (6 bases). The length of the CDR3 is 12 residues. CDR1 and CDR2 (germline): MNHEY, SVGAGI. Trimming removed 5 bases at V and 4 bases at J, with 9 bases between. In DNA, the CDR3 is TGTGCCAGCAGTATAGGAGGGTACGAGCAGTACGTC. Protein: CASSIGGYEQYV.

V usage is TRBV4-1 and J usage is TRBJ2-1; 7 bases line up with TRBD2. V lost 0 bases, J lost 8 bases, and 10 bases stayed unmatched. Per the germline V gene, CDR1 is MGHRA and CDR2 is YSYEKL. There are 16 residues in the CDR3. CDR3 sequence (DNA): TGCGCCAGCAGCCAAGATCCCAGCGGGGCTCTCGATGAGCAGTTCTTC. This codes for CASSQDPSGALDEQFF.

This clonotype was found a few times. V and J are TRBV7-9 and TRBJ2-1; D remains unclear. The CDR3 runs 12 residues. The germline V gene encodes CDR1 SEHNR and CDR2 FQNEAQ (reference sequence). V was trimmed by 4 bases and J by 8 bases, leaving 9 bases between them. DNA for the CDR3: TGTGCCAGCAGCTCCAACAGTCATGAGCAGTTCTTC. Residues: CASSSNSHEQFF.

This clonotype came up a few times. The chain is built from TRBV9 and TRBJ2-1; 7 positions agree with TRBD2. V lost 4 bases, J lost 7 bases, and 11 bases stayed unmatched. The CDR3 consists of 15 residues. The germline gives CDR1 SGDLS, CDR2 YYNGEE. The CDR3 DNA reads TGTGCCAGCAGCCCTCGGGGGGACTTCTCTAATGAGCAGTTCTTC. It specifies CASSPRGDFSNEQFF. Using reference TRBV9 and TRBJ2-1 for the parts outside the CDR3, the full variable domain is DSGVTQTPKHLITATGQRVTLRCSPRSGDLSVYWYQQSLDQGLQFLIQYYNGEERAKGNILERFSAQQFPDLHSELNLSSLELGDSALYFCASSPRGDFSNEQFFGPGTRLTVL.

This chain links TRBV20-1 with TRBJ2-7; 11 bases line up with TRBD2. V shed 6 bases, J shed 6 bases, and the junction held 4 bases outside the gene matches. Germline lookup yields CDR1 DFQATT and CDR2 SNEGSKA (reference sequence). This CDR3 spans 12 amino acids. As DNA, the CDR3 is TGCAGTGCCAGCGGGACTAGCGGCGAGCAGTACTTC. Residues: CSASGTSGEQYF.

This sequence joins TRBV5-3 and TRBJ2-3, with unresolved D. TRBV5-3 is an open reading frame whose function is uncertain. This CDR3 is built from 15 residues. V lost 8 bases, J lost 3 bases, and 19 bases lay in between. Here the CDR3 DNA reads TGTGCCAGCAGCCAACCGGAAACTGCTACAGATACGCAGTATTTT. The encoded protein is CASSQPETATDTQYF.

This clonotype was recorded a few times. The V and J genes are TRBV5-1 and TRBJ1-6, with D hard to call. V lost 2 bases to trimming and J lost 7 bases, with 10 bases between them. Germline CDR1 reads SGHRS; CDR2 reads YFSETQ. The CDR3 consists of 14 residues. The CDR3 here is CASSFDDLNSPLHF. The CDR3 bases are TGCGCCAGCAGCTTTGACGACCTGAATTCACCCCTCCACTTT.